The 25 T cell receptor beta chains reported below all come from one sample, sequenced in a study of T cells after yellow fever vaccination. Via MiXCR, TCRdb re-called the 5' RACE reads, giving one row per CDR3 protein. The sample yields under 150,000 distinct CDR3 sequences, 7.7% seen once. The specimen comprised CD4+ T cells sorted from PBMCs, sampled 5 days after the yellow fever booster vaccination. The receptors were gathered from a man aged 25-45 years who received the YFV17D yellow fever vaccine.

This clonotype was counted between two and nine times. This chain connects TRBV12-3 or TRBV12-4 to TRBJ2-7, with D unclear. This CDR3 has 13 residues. V was shortened by 1 base and J by 4 bases, with 8 bases between the two germline ends. The CDR3 region is CASSLGRQYEQYF. CDR3 nucleotide sequence: TGTGCCAGCAGTTTAGGACGGCAATACGAGCAGTACTTC.

Ten or more counts support this clonotype. This sequence joins TRBV10-3 and TRBJ1-5, with 7 bases aligning to TRBD1. The junction had 4 bases not matched to a gene; V was cut back by 6 bases and J by 2 bases. Germline-derived CDR1 and CDR2 are ENHRY and SYGVKD. There are 14 residues in the CDR3. The CDR3 sequence: CAISETGGNQPQHF. The CDR3 DNA follows: TGTGCCATCAGCGAAACAGGGGGCAATCAGCCCCAGCATTTT.

This clonotype was seen ten or more times. The chain is built from TRBV29-1 and TRBJ2-3; no clear D gene. V was shortened by 2 bases and J by 3 bases, with 3 bases between the two germline ends. The CDR3 sequence is 11 residues long. Germline V gene data show CDR1 as SQVTM and CDR2 as ANQGSEA. CDR3 amino acids: CSVENTDTQYF. CDR3 nucleotides: TGCAGCGTTGAAAATACAGATACGCAGTATTTT.

Many counts were recorded for this clonotype. V is TRBV7-3 and J is TRBJ2-2; D may be TRBD2 (5 bases). The V and J ends lost 0 bases and 7 bases respectively, with 6 bases between them. Per germline, CDR1 SGHTA and CDR2 FQGTGA. This CDR3 contains 13 residues. The CDR3 sequence is CASSLTGVGELFF. CDR3 coding DNA: TGTGCCAGCAGCTTAACGGGAGTCGGGGAGCTGTTTTTT.

There are many counts of this clonotype. The gene calls are TRBV11-1 and TRBJ2-4; D is possibly TRBD1 (6 bases). CDR3 size: 18 residues. Germline assignment: CDR1 SGHAT and CDR2 FQDESV (reference sequence). The V end lost 3 bases, the J end lost 0 bases, and 18 bases lay between the germline ends. The CDR3 region is CASSFGQLRVPAKNIQYF. CDR3 nucleotide sequence: TGTGCCAGCAGCTTTGGACAGTTGCGGGTCCCAGCCAAAAACATTCAGTACTTC.

This clonotype was recorded at least ten times. V usage is TRBV7-2 and J usage is TRBJ1-1, with D possibly matching TRBD1 (5 bases). The length of the CDR3 is 14 residues. Germline V lookup: CDR1 SGHTA, CDR2 FQGNSA. V was shortened by 2 bases and J by 1 base, with 8 bases between the two germline ends. The CDR3 sequence: CASSLMTANTEAFF. In DNA form, the CDR3 reads TGTGCCAGCAGCTTAATGACAGCGAACACTGAAGCTTTCTTT.

The chain is built from TRBV20-1 and TRBJ2-7; 13 bases line up with TRBD2. The CDR3 contains 16 residues. V lost 1 base, J lost 8 bases, and 11 bases stayed unmatched. The germline V gene has CDR1 DFQATT and CDR2 SNEGSKA (reference sequence). CDR3 sequence: CSARGAGTSGTHQQYF. CDR3 in DNA: TGCAGTGCTAGAGGCGCCGGGACTAGCGGGACCCACCAGCAGTACTTC.

The V and J genes are TRBV20-1 and TRBJ2-5; D might be TRBD2 (5 bases). V lost 4 bases and J lost 5, with 17 bases in between. The CDR3 has 14 residues. The germline CDR1 and CDR2 sequences are DFQATT and SNEGSKA (reference sequence). The CDR3 sequence: CSANSLGAWETQYF. The DNA of the CDR3 is TGCAGTGCTAACTCATTGGGAGCGTGGGAGACCCAGTACTTC.

This clonotype was observed at least ten times. This chain links TRBV7-9 with TRBJ2-1, with D possibly matching TRBD2 (5 bases). This CDR3 has 11 amino acids. The V gene lost 5 bases and the J gene lost 9 bases, with 8 bases spanning the gap. CDR1 and CDR2 from the germline V gene are SEHNR and FQNEAQ (reference sequence). Here the CDR3 reads CASSQSGEQFF. DNA of the CDR3: TGTGCCAGCAGCCAAAGCGGTGAGCAGTTCTTC.

This clonotype was seen a handful of times. CDR3 protein: CASSQRRETQYF. The CDR3 bases are TGTGCCAGCAGCCAACGGAGGGAGACCCAGTACTTC. J is TRBJ2-5 and V is TRBV7-2; the D gene is possibly TRBD2 (5 bases). Trimming removed 5 bases at V and 5 bases at J, with 9 bases between. CDR3 length equals 12 residues. Germline V gene sequence: CDR1 SGHTA, CDR2 FQGNSA.

This clonotype showed up just a few times. The rearrangement links TRBV20-1 to TRBJ1-2, with 7 bases that match TRBD1. The CDR3 consists of 15 residues. Germline V CDR1 and CDR2: DFQATT, SNEGSKA (reference sequence). The trim removed 7 bases at V and 7 bases at J, leaving 18 bases unmatched. Here the CDR3 reads CSVTNIDRERGGYTF. The DNA of the CDR3 is TGCAGTGTTACGAACATAGACAGGGAGAGAGGTGGCTACACCTTC.

At least ten counts were recorded for this clonotype. This sequence joins TRBV11-2 and TRBJ2-3; TRBD2 agrees at 13 bases. This CDR3 has 18 residues. Germline values: CDR1 SGHAT, CDR2 FQNNGV. V was clipped by 1 base and J by 0 bases; unmatched bases: 4. The CDR3 sequence: CASSLGLAGGMSTDTQYF. The DNA for the CDR3 is TGTGCCAGCAGCTTAGGACTAGCGGGAGGAATGAGCACAGATACGCAGTATTTT.

This clonotype was detected ten times or more. V and J are TRBV28 and TRBJ2-7; D gene unclear. The V end was cut by 11 bases, the J end by 6 bases, with 20 bases between. The CDR3 has 13 amino acids. Germline CDR1 reads MDHEN; CDR2 reads SYDVKM. The CDR3 loop reads CAGKDPRSGEQYF. The CDR3 bases are TGTGCCGGCAAAGATCCGAGATCGGGCGAGCAGTACTTC.

In its sample, this clonotype was seen a few times. The chain employs TRBV5-1 and TRBJ2-5; either TRBD1 or TRBD2 may fit D (5 bases each). Germline V CDR1 and CDR2: SGHRS, YFSETQ. The CDR3 covers 14 residues. The V and J ends lost 0 bases and 5 bases respectively, with 11 bases between them. The CDR3 DNA sequence: TGCGCCAGCAGCTTGGATAAGGGACGGGAGACCCAGTACTTC. This translates into CASSLDKGRETQYF.

This clonotype showed up many times. The chain uses TRBV14 and TRBJ2-1; perhaps TRBD1 as D (5 bases). Trimming took 0 bases from V and 5 from J, leaving 14 bases between them. This CDR3 region has 16 residues. Per germline, CDR1 SGHDN and CDR2 FVKESK. CDR3 loop: CASSQDMGPWNNEQFF. As DNA, the CDR3 is TGTGCCAGCAGCCAAGATATGGGGCCGTGGAACAATGAGCAGTTCTTC. Filled out from reference TRBV14 and TRBJ2-1, the complete variable domain reads EAGVTQFPSHSVIEKGQTVTLRCDPISGHDNLYWYRRVMGKEIKFLLHFVKESKQDESGMPNNRFLAERTGGTYSTLKVQPAELEDSGVYFCASSQDMGPWNNEQFFGPGTRLTVL.

This chain connects TRBV9 to TRBJ2-2, with D perhaps matching TRBD1 (6 bases). The CDR3 totals 16 residues. V was clipped by 2 bases and J by 0 bases, with 11 bases between them. The germline V gene has CDR1 SGDLS and CDR2 YYNGEE. This CDR3 is CASSVLDSANTGELFF. CDR3 bases: TGTGCCAGCAGCGTCTTGGACAGCGCGAACACCGGGGAGCTGTTTTTT.

This clonotype was recorded many times. The V call is TRBV28, the J call TRBJ1-5, with D perhaps TRBD1 (5 bases). Looked up from germline, CDR1 is MDHEN and CDR2 is SYDVKM. There are 14 residues in the CDR3. V was clipped by 7 bases and J by 2 bases, with 12 bases between them. The CDR3 nucleotides read TGTGCCAGCATCGTAGACAGCCGCAATCAGCCCCAGCATTTT. Translation gives CASIVDSRNQPQHF.

There are many counts of this clonotype. The genes are TRBV20-1 and TRBJ2-2, with D perhaps matching TRBD1 (5 bases). The CDR3 extends over 13 amino acids. The germline CDR1 and CDR2 sequences are DFQATT and SNEGSKA (reference sequence). V lost 3 bases to trimming and J lost 3 bases, with 8 bases between them. In nucleotides, the CDR3 is TGCAGTGCTAGGGGCAGGGACACCGGGGAGCTGTTTTTT. It translates to CSARGRDTGELFF.

Many counts were recorded for this clonotype. The gene calls are TRBV5-1 and TRBJ2-3; D may be TRBD1 (5 bases). Germline V gene data show CDR1 as SGHRS and CDR2 as YFSETQ. CDR3 length: 14 amino acids. V dropped 4 bases and J dropped 2 bases, with 11 bases sitting between them. The CDR3 DNA sequence: TGCGCCAGCAGCGTGGGGCCCCTCACAGATACGCAGTATTTT. It specifies CASSVGPLTDTQYF.

This clonotype was counted between two and nine times. This chain links TRBV12-3 or TRBV12-4 with TRBJ2-1; D perhaps matches TRBD2 (6 bases). This CDR3 is 15 amino acids long. Trimming removed 3 bases from V and 2 bases from J, with 11 bases in between. The CDR3 sequence is CASSFRSGPYNEQFF. CDR3 DNA sequence: TGTGCCAGCAGTTTTCGGAGCGGGCCCTACAATGAGCAGTTCTTC.

This clonotype was detected ten times or more. The chain has TRBV5-6 and TRBJ2-5; 12 bases are shared with TRBD2. With V trimmed by 2 bases and J by 2 bases, 4 bases remained unmatched. CDR1 and CDR2 (germline): SGHDT, YYEEEE. This CDR3 contains 16 residues. The CDR3 DNA is TGTGCCAGCAGCTTCCGACTAGCGGGGGTTCAAGAGACCCAGTACTTC. It specifies CASSFRLAGVQETQYF.

This clonotype has a count of ten or more. The chain joins TRBV5-1 to TRBJ2-3; no firm D call. V gave up 2 bases and J gave up 2 bases, with 12 bases separating them. Per the germline V gene, CDR1 is SGHRS and CDR2 is YFSETQ. The CDR3 totals 15 residues. The CDR3 spells CASSLDRPPTDTQYF. The CDR3 DNA reads as TGCGCCAGCAGCTTAGACCGACCTCCCACAGATACGCAGTATTTT.

This clonotype was found many times. The J gene is TRBJ2-2, the V gene TRBV7-2; D gene unclear. Germline CDR1 and CDR2: SGHTA and FQGNSA. This CDR3 has 17 amino acids. The V gene lost 4 bases and the J gene lost 7 bases, with 22 bases spanning the gap. The chain's CDR3 is CASSSTVRVGPSGELFF. The DNA for the CDR3 is TGTGCCAGCAGCTCTACTGTTAGGGTCGGCCCCAGCGGGGAGCTGTTTTTT.

This clonotype was counted ten times or more. V and J are TRBV6-1 and TRBJ2-3, with 7 positions matching TRBD2. Per germline, CDR1 MNHNS and CDR2 SASEGT. V was pared by 8 bases and J by 1 base, with 6 bases of the junction left unmatched. The CDR3 totals 14 residues. The CDR3 sequence: CASRPAGGTDTQYF. CDR3 nucleotide sequence: TGTGCCAGCCGGCCGGCGGGGGGCACAGATACGCAGTATTTT.

This clonotype was recorded at least ten times. The chain recombines TRBV19 with TRBJ2-1, with 12 bases that match TRBD2. CDR1 and CDR2 (germline): LNHDA, SQIVND (reference sequence). This CDR3 is built from 15 residues. Trimming removed 6 bases from V and 4 bases from J; junction bases left unmatched: 4. The CDR3 nucleotides are TGTGCCAGTAGCCAACTAGCGGGAGGATACAATGAGCAGTTCTTC. This gives the protein CASSQLAGGYNEQFF.